The text below deals with one T cell receptor (beta chain). What it binds is not known. This specimen comes from a study of CD8+ T cells in alopecia areata. Overall study: Tofacitinib was given for 6 to 18 months, then stopped for 6 months.

General observations from the study: Higher clonality was seen in lesional scalp than in normal scalp, especially in alopecia totalis/universalis.

Extracted RNA was reverse transcribed, and the resulting cDNA served as sequencing template. The data were produced by immunoSEQ multiplex PCR, yet TCRdb's version contains in-frame clones alone and is incomplete. Here the sample spans more than 90,000 clones, roughly two fifths being singletons. Germline lookup yields CDR1 SGHRS and CDR2 YFSETQ. There are 14 residues in the CDR3. V was cut by 3 bases and J by 1 base, with 8 bases left in between. V gene TRBV5-1 combines with J gene TRBJ2-1; a weak D match, TRBD2 (6 bases). The receptor was isolated from a human donor with alopecia areata. The sample was CD4+ T cells sorted from blood. CDR3 protein: CASSSAGSYNEQFF. The CDR3 region has the DNA TGCGCCAGCAGCTCGGCGGGGTCCTACAATGAGCAGTTCTTC.